Presented here are 26 T cell receptor beta chains from one specimen sequenced in a study of cytomegalovirus exposure and HLA in healthy donors. Primers for the PCR totalled 60 Vbeta and 13 Jbeta. Repertoires were generated with immunoSEQ multiplex PCR, while TCRdb's copy carries only in-frame clones and drops some. This sample carries under 200,000 clones, approximately 82% of them seen once, and the ten largest clones take 7.5% to 9.5%. The sequencing input was PBMCs. Receptors were obtained from a male donor in good health and CMV-seropositive.

The chain joins TRBV5-1 to TRBJ2-5; D ambiguous. Looked up from germline, CDR1 is SGHRS and CDR2 is YFSETQ. The CDR3 totals 13 residues. The V end lost 0 bases, the J end lost 2 bases, and 5 bases lay between the germline ends. CDR3 bases: TGCGCCAGCAGCTTGGCACAGCAAGAGACCCAGTACTTC. As protein: CASSLAQQETQYF.

The genes are TRBV9 and TRBJ1-1, with TRBD1 identical over 9 bases. J was trimmed by 5 bases and V by 4 bases; bases with no gene match: 6. Germline V gives CDR1 SGDLS, CDR2 YYNGEE. The CDR3 runs to 14 residues. CDR3 in amino acids: CASSPGQGWTEAFF. The CDR3, as DNA: TGTGCCAGCAGCCCAGGACAGGGGTGGACTGAAGCTTTCTTT. The variable domain in full, with the rest retrieved from reference TRBV9 and TRBJ1-1, is DSGVTQTPKHLITATGQRVTLRCSPRSGDLSVYWYQQSLDQGLQFLIQYYNGEERAKGNILERFSAQQFPDLHSELNLSSLELGDSALYFCASSPGQGWTEAFFGQGTRLTVV.

V gene TRBV5-6 combines with J gene TRBJ2-2; the match to TRBD2 covers 9 bases. The germline CDR1 and CDR2 sequences are SGHDT and YYEEEE. The CDR3 runs 13 residues. V shed 6 bases and J 7 bases; nucleotides not matched to a gene: 4. CDR3 amino acids: CASTGLANGELFF. The CDR3 DNA is TGTGCCAGCACGGGACTAGCAAACGGGGAGCTGTTTTTT.

This chain uses TRBV7-2 with TRBJ1-1, with TRBD1 matching over 9 bases. This CDR3 is built from 13 residues. Germline trimming cut 8 bases from V and 4 bases from J; bases unmatched to any gene: 5. Looked up from germline, CDR1 is SGHTA and CDR2 is FQGNSA. Here the CDR3 reads CASSGTGFTEAFF. The CDR3 DNA reads TGTGCCAGCTCCGGGACAGGGTTCACTGAAGCTTTCTTT.

The rearrangement joins TRBV19 to TRBJ1-5, with 7 bases lining up with TRBD1. The germline V gene encodes CDR1 LNHDA and CDR2 SQIVND (reference sequence). V shed 8 bases, J shed 4 bases, and the junction held 5 bases outside the gene matches. The CDR3 consists of 13 residues. The CDR3: CASGDRDNQPQHF. The DNA of the CDR3 is TGTGCCAGTGGCGACAGGGATAATCAGCCCCAGCATTTT.

This clone was found a few times. The chain links TRBV25-1 to TRBJ2-2, with 10 bases aligning to TRBD1. This CDR3 has 17 residues. Germline V lookup: CDR1 MGHDK, CDR2 SYGVNS. Trimming took 2 bases from V and 3 from J; bases not matched to a gene: 6. The DNA of the CDR3 is TGTGCCAGCAGTGAACGGCGGGACAGGGGTTACACCGGGGAGCTGTTTTTT. Encoded protein: CASSERRDRGYTGELFF.

Many counts were recorded for this clone. The rearrangement uses TRBV10-2 and TRBJ2-1, with 15 bases matching TRBD2. The CDR3 length is 15 residues. The germline V gene has CDR1 WSHSY and CDR2 SAAADI. Germline trimming cut 3 bases from V and 15 bases from J; bases unmatched to any gene: 9. CDR3 protein: CASSDERTSGRAGFF. The CDR3 DNA sequence: TGCGCCAGCAGTGACGAAAGGACTAGCGGGAGGGCAGGGTTCTTC.

The V call is TRBV30, the J call TRBJ1-5; the match to TRBD1 covers 8 bases. Germline V CDR1 and CDR2: GTSNPN, SVGIG (reference sequence). Trimming removed 6 bases from V and 2 bases from J; junction bases left unmatched: 6. This CDR3 has 14 amino acids. The chain's CDR3 is CACQDRGGNQPQHF. In DNA form, the CDR3 reads TGTGCCTGTCAAGACAGGGGCGGCAATCAGCCCCAGCATTTT.

The rearrangement uses TRBV25-1 and TRBJ1-2; 7 positions agree with TRBD1. Germline V gives CDR1 MGHDK, CDR2 SYGVNS. Trimming removed 2 bases from V and 3 bases from J; junction bases left unmatched: 6. The CDR3 is 15 amino acids. CDR3 nucleotide sequence: TGTGCCAGCAGTGAAAGCTCAGGGGGTCACTATGGCTACACCTTC. This encodes CASSESSGGHYGYTF.

The V and J genes are TRBV7-2 and TRBJ2-7, with TRBD1 identical over 9 bases. The CDR3 is made up of 15 amino acids. V was pared by 5 bases and J by 1 base, with 6 bases of the junction left unmatched. Germline assignment: CDR1 SGHTA and CDR2 FQGNSA. Here the CDR3 reads CASSIGTGISYEQYF. The CDR3 nucleotides are TGTGCCAGCAGCATAGGGACAGGGATTTCCTACGAGCAGTACTTC.

This rearrangement joins TRBV9 to TRBJ2-7, with D possibly being TRBD1 (6 bases). Trimming took off 4 bases at V and 0 bases at J, with 14 bases between the two ends. From germline, CDR1 is SGDLS and CDR2 YYNGEE. The CDR3 sequence is 15 residues long. The CDR3 here is CASSLQGNPSYEQYF. Written as DNA, the CDR3 is TGTGCCAGCAGCTTACAGGGCAACCCCTCCTACGAGCAGTACTTC.

The chain couples TRBV7-9 to TRBJ1-5; 7 nucleotides agree with TRBD1. The CDR3 length is 14 residues. From germline, CDR1 is SEHNR and CDR2 FQNEAQ (reference sequence). The J segment lost 6 bases and the V segment lost 4 bases, leaving 6 bases of the junction unmatched. CDR3 loop: CASSYDRVAQPQHF. Here the CDR3 DNA reads TGTGCCAGCAGCTACGACAGGGTGGCTCAGCCCCAGCATTTT.

The chain is built from TRBV27 and TRBJ2-1, with 9 positions matching TRBD1. Looked up from germline, CDR1 is MNHEY and CDR2 is SMNVEV (reference sequence). Trimming at V came to 7 bases and at J to 10 bases, leaving 8 bases not matched to a gene. This CDR3 has 13 residues. The CDR3 loop is CASKGTGFKEQFF. The CDR3 DNA sequence: TGTGCCAGCAAGGGGACAGGGTTCAAGGAGCAGTTCTTC.

This clone was found a few times. This chain connects TRBV30 to TRBJ1-5, with D tentatively TRBD1 (6 bases). Trimming removed 3 bases from V and 11 bases from J, with 20 bases in between. Germline loops: CDR1 GTSNPN, CDR2 SVGIG (reference sequence). This CDR3 has 14 residues. The CDR3 DNA sequence: TGTGCCTGGAGCTCGGGAGGGGGGGGAATGTCCCAGCATTTT. As protein: CAWSSGGGGMSQHF. Filled out from reference TRBV30 and TRBJ1-5, the complete variable domain reads SQTIHQWPATLVQPVGSPLSLECTVEGTSNPNLYWYRQAAGRGLQLLFYSVGIGQISSEVPQNLSASRPQDRQFILSSKKLLLSDSGFYLCAWSSGGGGMSQHFGDGTRLSIL.

This rearrangement joins TRBV11-3 to TRBJ2-2, with 8 bases identical to TRBD1. Germline trimming cut 3 bases from V and 1 base from J; bases unmatched to any gene: 1. The germline CDR1 and CDR2 sequences are SGHNT and YENEEA. This CDR3 spans 15 amino acids. The CDR3 is CASSLGTGNTGELFF. The CDR3 nucleotides are TGTGCCAGCAGCTTGGGGACAGGGAACACCGGGGAGCTGTTTTTT.

V usage is TRBV19 and J usage is TRBJ2-2; 7 bases match TRBD2. The V and J ends lost 10 bases and 0 bases, in that order; junction bases with no gene match: 2. The CDR3 covers 13 residues. CDR1 and CDR2 from the germline V gene are LNHDA and SQIVND (reference sequence). The CDR3: CATAGANTGELFF. The CDR3 region has the DNA TGTGCCACCGCGGGGGCGAACACCGGGGAGCTGTTTTTT.

CDR3 loop: CAWSGRQLLNQPQHF. CDR3 bases: TGTGCCTGGAGTGGAAGACAGTTGCTAAATCAGCCCCAGCATTTT. This rearrangement joins TRBV30 to TRBJ1-5; D is perhaps TRBD1 (5 bases). Germline loops: CDR1 GTSNPN, CDR2 SVGIG (reference sequence). The CDR3 extends over 15 amino acids. V lost 1 base and J 4 bases, leaving 14 bases between the germline ends.

The count of this clone is one. V gene TRBV11-2 combines with J gene TRBJ1-1, with D maybe TRBD1 (5 bases). Germline-derived CDR1 and CDR2 are SGHAT and FQNNGV. This CDR3 has 12 residues. Trimming took 3 bases from V and 5 from J, leaving 7 bases between them. The CDR3 spells CASSFTGTEAFF. For the CDR3, the DNA is TGTGCCAGCAGCTTTACAGGAACTGAAGCTTTCTTT.

The chain employs TRBV28 and TRBJ2-7; 7 nucleotides match TRBD2. J lost 1 base, V lost 7 bases, and 7 bases had no gene match. There are 14 residues in the CDR3. Germline CDR1 reads MDHEN; CDR2 reads SYDVKM. This chain's CDR3 is CASIWSGVSYEQYF. The CDR3, as DNA: TGTGCCAGCATTTGGAGCGGGGTTTCCTACGAGCAGTACTTC.

Only a few counts were recorded for this clone. This chain joins TRBV9 and TRBJ2-7; a possible D gene is TRBD1 (6 bases). There are 12 residues in the CDR3. CDR1 SGDLS and CDR2 YYNGEE come from the germline V gene. Trimming cost V 3 bases and J 4 bases, with 8 bases left between them. The chain's CDR3 is CASSAQGYEQYF. The DNA of the CDR3 is TGTGCCAGCAGCGCACAGGGATACGAGCAGTACTTC.

This clone was counted a few times. The genes are TRBV7-6 and TRBJ1-5; 8 bases line up with TRBD1. The CDR3 is made up of 15 amino acids. J lost 6 bases, V lost 5 bases, and 9 bases had no gene match. Germline lookup yields CDR1 SGHVS and CDR2 FNYEAQ. Written as DNA, the CDR3 is TGTGCCAGCAGCCCCGGACAGGGAATTGGTCAGCCCCAGCATTTT. Translated, it gives CASSPGQGIGQPQHF.

This rearrangement joins TRBV27 to TRBJ2-2, with a weak D call TRBD2 (5 bases). The germline V gene has CDR1 MNHEY and CDR2 SMNVEV (reference sequence). V was clipped by 8 bases and J by 7 bases, with 17 bases between them. The CDR3 covers 14 residues. CDR3 region: CASFPLRAHGELFF. The CDR3 DNA reads TGTGCCAGCTTCCCTTTGCGGGCTCACGGGGAGCTGTTTTTT.

The chain couples TRBV6-6 to TRBJ2-1, with unresolved D. The germline CDR1 and CDR2 sequences are MNHNY and SVGAGI (reference sequence). The V end was cut by 0 bases, the J end by 7 bases, with 10 bases between. This CDR3 region has 14 residues. The DNA of the CDR3 is TGTGCCAGCAGTTACTCGAAACTGCTGAATGAGCAGTTCTTC. It specifies CASSYSKLLNEQFF.

The chain couples TRBV5-1 to TRBJ1-2; D may be TRBD1 (6 bases). V was shortened by 2 bases and J by 3 bases, with 14 bases between the two germline ends. The CDR3 spans 15 residues. Looked up from germline, CDR1 is SGHRS and CDR2 is YFSETQ. The CDR3 coding sequence is TGCGCCAGCAGCTTCGGGGGGCTAGAGGACTATGGCTACACCTTC. It is translated as CASSFGGLEDYGYTF.

The rearrangement uses TRBV7-6 and TRBJ2-1; 8 positions agree with TRBD1. There are 17 residues in the CDR3. Germline CDR1 SGHVS, CDR2 FNYEAQ. J lost 4 bases, V lost 5 bases, and 13 bases had no gene match. Here the CDR3 DNA reads TGTGCCAGCAGCCCAGCCCCCCGGGACAGGTCTTACAATGAGCAGTTCTTC. Translated, it gives CASSPAPRDRSYNEQFF.

The table lists this clone with a count of one. The rearrangement links TRBV30 to TRBJ1-5; D might be TRBD1 (5 bases). The germline CDR1 and CDR2 sequences are GTSNPN and SVGIG (reference sequence). V lost 1 base, J lost 6 bases, and 10 bases lay in between. The CDR3 spans 13 residues. CDR3 DNA: TGTGCCTGGAGTGAGCAGGGAAGTCAGCCCCAGCATTTT. It encodes CAWSEQGSQPQHF. Full variable domain (outside the CDR3, taken from reference TRBV30 and TRBJ1-5): SQTIHQWPATLVQPVGSPLSLECTVEGTSNPNLYWYRQAAGRGLQLLFYSVGIGQISSEVPQNLSASRPQDRQFILSSKKLLLSDSGFYLCAWSEQGSQPQHFGDGTRLSIL.